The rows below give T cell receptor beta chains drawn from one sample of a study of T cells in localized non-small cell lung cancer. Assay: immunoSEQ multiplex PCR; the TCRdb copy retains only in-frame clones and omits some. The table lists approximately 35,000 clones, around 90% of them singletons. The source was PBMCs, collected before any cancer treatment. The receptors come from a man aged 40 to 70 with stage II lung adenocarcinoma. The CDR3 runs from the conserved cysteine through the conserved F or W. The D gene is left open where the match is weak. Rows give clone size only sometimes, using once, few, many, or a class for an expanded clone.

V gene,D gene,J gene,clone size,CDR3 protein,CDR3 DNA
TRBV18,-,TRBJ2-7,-,CASSKTGIYEQYF,TGTGCCAGCTCAAAAACAGGGATCTACGAGCAGTACTTC
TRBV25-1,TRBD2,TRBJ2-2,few,CASTPGGGNTGELFF,TGTGCCAGCACCCCGGGGGGGGGCAACACCGGGGAGCTGTTTTTT
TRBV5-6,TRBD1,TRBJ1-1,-,CASRRDSEAFF,TGTGCCAGCAGGCGGGACAGTGAAGCTTTCTTT
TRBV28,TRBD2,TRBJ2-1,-,CASRDTGGGGHNEQFF,TGTGCCAGCAGGGATACCGGGGGGGGTGGACACAATGAGCAGTTCTTC
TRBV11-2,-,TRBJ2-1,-,CASSSDGTPYNEQFF,TGTGCCAGCAGCAGTGATGGGACACCTTACAATGAGCAGTTCTTC
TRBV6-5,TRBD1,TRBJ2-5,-,CASSSRQGVRRETQYF,TGTGCCAGCAGTTCAAGACAGGGAGTTAGAAGGGAGACCCAGTACTTC
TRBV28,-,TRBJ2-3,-,CAIASGTTDTQYF,TGTGCCATCGCGAGCGGAACCACAGATACGCAGTATTTT
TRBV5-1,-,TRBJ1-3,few,CASSLDGVPGNTIYF,TGCGCCAGCAGCTTGGACGGAGTGCCTGGAAACACCATATATTTT
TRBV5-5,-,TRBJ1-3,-,CASNLVNSGNTIYF,TGTGCCAGCAACCTAGTAAACTCTGGAAACACCATATATTTT
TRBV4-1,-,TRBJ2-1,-,CASTRDLDNEQFF,TGCGCCAGCACACGGGACTTGGACAATGAGCAGTTCTTC